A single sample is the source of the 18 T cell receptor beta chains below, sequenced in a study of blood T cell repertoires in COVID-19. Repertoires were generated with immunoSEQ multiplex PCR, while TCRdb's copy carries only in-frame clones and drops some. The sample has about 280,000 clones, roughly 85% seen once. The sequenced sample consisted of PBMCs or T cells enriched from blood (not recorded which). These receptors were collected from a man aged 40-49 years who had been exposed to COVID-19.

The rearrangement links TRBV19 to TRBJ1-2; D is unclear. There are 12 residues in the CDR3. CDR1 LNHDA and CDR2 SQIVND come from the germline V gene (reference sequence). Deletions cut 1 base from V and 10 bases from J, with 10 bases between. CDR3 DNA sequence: TGTGCCAGTAGTATAGCTAGTGAGGACTACACCTTC. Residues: CASSIASEDYTF.

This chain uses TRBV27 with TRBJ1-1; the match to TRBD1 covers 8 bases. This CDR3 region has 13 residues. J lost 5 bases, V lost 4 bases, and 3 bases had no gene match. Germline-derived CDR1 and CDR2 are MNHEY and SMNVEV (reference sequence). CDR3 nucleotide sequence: TGTGCCAGCAGTTGGGACAGGAGGACTGAAGCTTTCTTT. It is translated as CASSWDRRTEAFF.

The CDR3 region is CAISLAGVADNEQFF. DNA for the CDR3: TGCGCCATTTCGCTAGCGGGAGTGGCGGACAATGAGCAGTTCTTC. The chain uses TRBV23-1 and TRBJ2-1, with 10 bases aligning to TRBD2. TRBV23-1 is recorded as an ORF, its role being uncertain. V gave up 10 bases and J gave up 5 bases; unmatched junction bases: 11. The CDR3 consists of 15 residues.

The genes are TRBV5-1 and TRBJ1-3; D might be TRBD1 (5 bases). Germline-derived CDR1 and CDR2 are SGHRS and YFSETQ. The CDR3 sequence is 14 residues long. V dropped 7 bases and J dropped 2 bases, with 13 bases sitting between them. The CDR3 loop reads CASQPGTAGNTIYF. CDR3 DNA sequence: TGCGCCAGCCAGCCAGGGACTGCTGGAAACACCATATATTTT.

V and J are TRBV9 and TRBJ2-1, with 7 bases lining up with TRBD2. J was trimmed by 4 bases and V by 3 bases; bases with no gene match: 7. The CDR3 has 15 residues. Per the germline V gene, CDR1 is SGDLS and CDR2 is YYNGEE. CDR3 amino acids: CASSADLAEYNEQFF. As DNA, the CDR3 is TGTGCCAGCAGCGCCGACCTAGCGGAATACAATGAGCAGTTCTTC.

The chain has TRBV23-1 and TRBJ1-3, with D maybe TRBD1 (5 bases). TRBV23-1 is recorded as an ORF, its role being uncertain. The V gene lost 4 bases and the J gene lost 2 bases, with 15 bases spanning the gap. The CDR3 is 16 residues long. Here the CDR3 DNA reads TGCGCCAGCAGTCCGTGGGGGGTGTTCACTGGAAACACCATATATTTT. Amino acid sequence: CASSPWGVFTGNTIYF.

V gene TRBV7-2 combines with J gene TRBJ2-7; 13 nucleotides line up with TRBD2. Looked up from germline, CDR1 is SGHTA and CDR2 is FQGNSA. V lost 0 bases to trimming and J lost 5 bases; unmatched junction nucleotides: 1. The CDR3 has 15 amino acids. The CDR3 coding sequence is TGTGCCAGCAGCTTAGCAGGACTAGCGGGAGACGAGCAGTACTTC. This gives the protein CASSLAGLAGDEQYF. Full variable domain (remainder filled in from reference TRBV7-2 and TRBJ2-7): GAGVSQSPSNKVTEKGKDVELRCDPISGHTALYWYRQSLGQGLEFLIYFQGNSAPDKSGLPSDRFSAERTGGSVSTLTIQRTQQEDSAVYLCASSLAGLAGDEQYFGPGTRLTVT.

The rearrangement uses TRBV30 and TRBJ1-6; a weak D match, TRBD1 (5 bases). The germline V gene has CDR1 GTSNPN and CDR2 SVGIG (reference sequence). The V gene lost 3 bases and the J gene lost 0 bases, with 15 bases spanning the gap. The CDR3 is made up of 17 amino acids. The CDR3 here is CAWRTGTLSSYNSPLHF. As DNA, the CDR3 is TGTGCCTGGAGGACCGGGACTCTAAGCTCCTATAATTCACCCCTCCACTTT.

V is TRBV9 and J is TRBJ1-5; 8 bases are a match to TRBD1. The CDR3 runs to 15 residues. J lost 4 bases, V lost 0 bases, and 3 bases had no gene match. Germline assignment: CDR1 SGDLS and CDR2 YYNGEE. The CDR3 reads CASSVGTGYNQPQHF. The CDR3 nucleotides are TGTGCCAGCAGCGTAGGGACAGGGTATAATCAGCCCCAGCATTTT. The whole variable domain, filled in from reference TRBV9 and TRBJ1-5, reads DSGVTQTPKHLITATGQRVTLRCSPRSGDLSVYWYQQSLDQGLQFLIQYYNGEERAKGNILERFSAQQFPDLHSELNLSSLELGDSALYFCASSVGTGYNQPQHFGDGTRLSIL.

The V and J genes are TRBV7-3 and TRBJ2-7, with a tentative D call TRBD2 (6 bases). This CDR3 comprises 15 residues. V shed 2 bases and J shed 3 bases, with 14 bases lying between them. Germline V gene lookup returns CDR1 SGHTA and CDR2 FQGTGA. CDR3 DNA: TGTGCCAGCAGCTTATCCCCGGGACTGAACTACGAGCAGTACTTC. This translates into CASSLSPGLNYEQYF.

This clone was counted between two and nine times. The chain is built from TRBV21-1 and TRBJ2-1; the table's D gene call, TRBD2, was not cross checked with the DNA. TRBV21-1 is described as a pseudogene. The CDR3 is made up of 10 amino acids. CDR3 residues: CASRGDEQFF. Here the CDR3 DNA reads TGTGCCAGCCGGGGGGATGAGCAGTTCTTC.

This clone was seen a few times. The CDR3 spells CASRDRGQTEAFF. As DNA, the CDR3 is TGTGCCAGCAGGGACAGGGGGCAGACTGAAGCTTTCTTT. V and J are TRBV12-3 or TRBV12-4 and TRBJ1-1, with TRBD1 matching over 11 bases. The ends lost 6 bases at V and 5 bases at J; junction bases unmatched: 2. The CDR3 consists of 13 residues.

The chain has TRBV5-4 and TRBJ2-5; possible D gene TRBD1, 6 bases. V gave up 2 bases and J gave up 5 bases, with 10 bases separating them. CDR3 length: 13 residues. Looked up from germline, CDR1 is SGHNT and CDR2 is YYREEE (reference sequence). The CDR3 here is CASSFTGLETQYF. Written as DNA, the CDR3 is TGTGCCAGCAGCTTTACAGGGCTGGAGACCCAGTACTTC.

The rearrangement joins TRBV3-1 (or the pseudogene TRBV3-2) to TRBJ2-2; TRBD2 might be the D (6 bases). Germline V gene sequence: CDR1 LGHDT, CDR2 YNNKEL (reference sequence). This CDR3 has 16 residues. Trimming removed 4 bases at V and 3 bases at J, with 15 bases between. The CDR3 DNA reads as TGTGCCAGCAGCCGCGGGACCGGGGGACACACCGGGGAGCTGTTTTTT. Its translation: CASSRGTGGHTGELFF.

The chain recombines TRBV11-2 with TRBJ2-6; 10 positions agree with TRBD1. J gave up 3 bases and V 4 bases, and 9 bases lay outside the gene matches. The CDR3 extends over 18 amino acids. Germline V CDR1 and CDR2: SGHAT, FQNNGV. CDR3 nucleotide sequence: TGTGCCAGCAGCTCAGGTTGGCGGGACAGGGGTGGGGCCAACGTCCTGACTTTC. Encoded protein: CASSSGWRDRGGANVLTF.

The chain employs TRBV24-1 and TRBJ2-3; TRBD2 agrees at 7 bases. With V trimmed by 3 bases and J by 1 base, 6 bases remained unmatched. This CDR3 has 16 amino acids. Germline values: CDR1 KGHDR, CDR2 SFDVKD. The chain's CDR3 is CATSDPKAGGTDTQYF. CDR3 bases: TGTGCCACCAGTGATCCGAAGGCGGGGGGCACAGATACGCAGTATTTT.

CDR3: CASKGEQGNTEAFF. The CDR3 DNA sequence: TGTGCCAGCAAAGGTGAACAGGGGAACACTGAAGCTTTCTTT. The genes are TRBV6-5 and TRBJ1-1; TRBD1 is a possible D gene (6 bases). The germline V and J ends were trimmed by 7 bases and 1 base, with 13 bases remaining between them. The CDR3 length is 14 residues. Germline CDR1 MNHEY, CDR2 SVGAGI.

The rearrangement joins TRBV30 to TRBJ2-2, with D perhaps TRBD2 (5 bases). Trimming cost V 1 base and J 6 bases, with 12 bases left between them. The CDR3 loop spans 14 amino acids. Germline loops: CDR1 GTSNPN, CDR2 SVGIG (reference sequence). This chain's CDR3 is CAWSANGEPGELFF. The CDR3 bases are TGTGCCTGGAGTGCAAATGGGGAGCCCGGGGAGCTGTTTTTT. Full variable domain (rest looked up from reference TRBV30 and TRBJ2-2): SQTIHQWPATLVQPVGSPLSLECTVEGTSNPNLYWYRQAAGRGLQLLFYSVGIGQISSEVPQNLSASRPQDRQFILSSKKLLLSDSGFYLCAWSANGEPGELFFGEGSRLTVL.